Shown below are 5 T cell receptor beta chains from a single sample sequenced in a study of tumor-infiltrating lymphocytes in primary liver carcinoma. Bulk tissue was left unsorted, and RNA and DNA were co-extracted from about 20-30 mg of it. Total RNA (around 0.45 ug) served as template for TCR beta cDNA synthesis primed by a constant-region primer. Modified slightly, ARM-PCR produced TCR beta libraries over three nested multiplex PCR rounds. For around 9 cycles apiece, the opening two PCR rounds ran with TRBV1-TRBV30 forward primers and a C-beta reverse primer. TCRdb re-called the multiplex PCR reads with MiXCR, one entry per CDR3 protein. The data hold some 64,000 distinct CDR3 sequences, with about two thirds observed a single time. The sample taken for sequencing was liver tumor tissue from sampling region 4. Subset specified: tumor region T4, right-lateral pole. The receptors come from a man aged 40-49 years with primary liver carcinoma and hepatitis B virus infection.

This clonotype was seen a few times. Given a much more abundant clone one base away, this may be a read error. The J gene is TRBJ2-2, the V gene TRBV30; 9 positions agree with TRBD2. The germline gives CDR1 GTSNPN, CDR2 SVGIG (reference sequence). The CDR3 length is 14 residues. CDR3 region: CVWKAGGHPGELFF. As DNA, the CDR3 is TGTGTCTGGAAGGCGGGAGGGCATCCCGGGGAGCTGTTTTTT.

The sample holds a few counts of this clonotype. The CDR3 nucleotides read TGTGCCACCAGTGATTCGACAGGGGGGGTGAACATTCAGTACTTC. Amino acids: CATSDSTGGVNIQYF. V is TRBV24-1 and J is TRBJ2-4, with 9 bases matching TRBD1. The CDR3 extends over 15 amino acids. Germline CDR1 reads KGHDR; CDR2 reads SFDVKD. V lost 2 bases to trimming and J lost 7 bases; unmatched junction nucleotides: 5.

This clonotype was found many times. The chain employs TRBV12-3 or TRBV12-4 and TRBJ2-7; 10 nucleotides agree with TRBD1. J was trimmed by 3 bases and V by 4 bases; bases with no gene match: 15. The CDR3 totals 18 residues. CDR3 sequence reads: CASSSMGQGLSPYYEQYF. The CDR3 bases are TGTGCCAGCAGTTCAATGGGACAGGGGCTATCTCCCTACTACGAGCAGTACTTC.

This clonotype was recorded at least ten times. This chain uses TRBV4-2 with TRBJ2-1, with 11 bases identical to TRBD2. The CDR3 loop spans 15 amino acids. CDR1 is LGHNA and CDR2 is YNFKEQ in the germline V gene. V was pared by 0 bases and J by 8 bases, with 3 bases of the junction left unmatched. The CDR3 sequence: CASSQELAGAYEQFF. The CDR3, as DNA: TGTGCCAGCAGCCAAGAACTAGCGGGAGCTTATGAGCAGTTCTTC.

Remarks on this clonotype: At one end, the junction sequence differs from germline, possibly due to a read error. Here the CDR3 DNA reads TGTGCCAGCAGGTTCCAGACCTCCTACAATGAGCAGCCCTTC. This codes for CASRFQTSYNEQPF. The rearrangement links TRBV12-3 or TRBV12-4 to TRBJ2-1, with D unresolved. CDR3 size: 14 residues.